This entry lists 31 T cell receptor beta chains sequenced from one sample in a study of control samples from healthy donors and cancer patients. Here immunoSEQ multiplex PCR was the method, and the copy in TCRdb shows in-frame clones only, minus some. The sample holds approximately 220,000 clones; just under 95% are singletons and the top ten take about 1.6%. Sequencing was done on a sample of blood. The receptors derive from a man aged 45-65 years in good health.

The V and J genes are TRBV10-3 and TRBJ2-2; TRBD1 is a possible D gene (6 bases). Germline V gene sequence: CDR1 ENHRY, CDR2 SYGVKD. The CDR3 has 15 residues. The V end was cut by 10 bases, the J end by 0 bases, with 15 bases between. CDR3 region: CASLPGQANTGELFF. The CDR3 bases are TGTGCCAGTCTACCGGGACAAGCGAACACCGGGGAGCTGTTTTTT.

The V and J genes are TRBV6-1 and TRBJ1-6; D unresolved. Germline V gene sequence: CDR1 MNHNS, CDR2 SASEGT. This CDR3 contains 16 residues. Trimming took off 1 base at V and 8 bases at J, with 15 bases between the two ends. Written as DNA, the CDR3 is TGTGCCAGCAGTGAAGATACTACGGGGAGATATTCACCCCTCCACTTT. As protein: CASSEDTTGRYSPLHF.

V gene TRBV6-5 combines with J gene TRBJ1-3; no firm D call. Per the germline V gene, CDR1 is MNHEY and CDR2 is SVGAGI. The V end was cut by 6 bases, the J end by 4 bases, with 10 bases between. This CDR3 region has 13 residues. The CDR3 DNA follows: TGTGCCAGCAGCGAGTCCCCAGGAAACACCATATATTTT. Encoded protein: CASSESPGNTIYF.

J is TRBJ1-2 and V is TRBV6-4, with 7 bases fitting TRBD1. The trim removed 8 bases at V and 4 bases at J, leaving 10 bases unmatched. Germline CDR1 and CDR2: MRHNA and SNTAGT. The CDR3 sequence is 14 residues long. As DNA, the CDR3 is TGTGCCAGCTCAGAATCAGGGGGATTCTATGGCTACACCTTC. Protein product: CASSESGGFYGYTF.

The CDR3 loop is CASSLRQGPYEQYF. The CDR3 DNA follows: TGCGCCAGCAGCTTGCGGCAGGGACCCTACGAGCAGTACTTC. This rearrangement joins TRBV5-1 to TRBJ2-7; D may correspond to TRBD1 or TRBD2 (5 bases each). The CDR3 consists of 14 residues. Trimming removed 1 base at V and 2 bases at J, with 10 bases between. Germline loops: CDR1 SGHRS, CDR2 YFSETQ.

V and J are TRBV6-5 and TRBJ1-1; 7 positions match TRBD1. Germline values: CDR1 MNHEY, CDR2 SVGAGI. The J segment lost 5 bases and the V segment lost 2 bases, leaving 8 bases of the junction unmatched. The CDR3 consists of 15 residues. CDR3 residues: CASSYRGLQDTEAFF. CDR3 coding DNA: TGTGCCAGCAGTTACAGGGGGCTCCAGGATACTGAAGCTTTCTTT.

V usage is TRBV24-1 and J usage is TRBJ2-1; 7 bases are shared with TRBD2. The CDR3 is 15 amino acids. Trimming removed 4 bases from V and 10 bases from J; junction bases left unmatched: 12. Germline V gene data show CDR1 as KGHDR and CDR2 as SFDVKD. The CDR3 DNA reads TGTGCCACCAGTGAGGCCGCTATAGGGAGGGACGAGCAGTTCTTC. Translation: CATSEAAIGRDEQFF.

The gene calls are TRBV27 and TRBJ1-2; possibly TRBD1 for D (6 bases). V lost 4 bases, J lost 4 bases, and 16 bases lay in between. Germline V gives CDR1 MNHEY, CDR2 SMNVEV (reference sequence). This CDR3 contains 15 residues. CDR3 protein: CASSYIPDRPYGYTF. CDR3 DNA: TGTGCCAGCAGTTATATCCCAGACAGGCCCTATGGCTACACCTTC.

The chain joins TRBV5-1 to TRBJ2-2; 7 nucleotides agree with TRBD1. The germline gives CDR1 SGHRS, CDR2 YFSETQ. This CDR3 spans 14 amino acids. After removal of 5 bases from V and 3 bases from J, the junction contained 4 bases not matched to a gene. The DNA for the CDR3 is TGCGCCAGCAGTTGGCAGGGGGACACCGGGGAGCTGTTTTTT. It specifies CASSWQGDTGELFF.

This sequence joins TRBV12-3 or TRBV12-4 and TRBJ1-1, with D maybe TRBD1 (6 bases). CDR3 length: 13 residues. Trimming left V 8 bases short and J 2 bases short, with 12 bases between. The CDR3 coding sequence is TGTGCCAGCGACAGCAGGGGCAACACTGAAGCTTTCTTT. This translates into CASDSRGNTEAFF.

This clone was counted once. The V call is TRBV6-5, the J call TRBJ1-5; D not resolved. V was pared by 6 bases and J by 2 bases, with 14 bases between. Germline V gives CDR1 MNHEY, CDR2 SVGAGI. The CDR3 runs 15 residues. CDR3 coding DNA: TGTGCCAGCAGCCGCGCGGGAGACGGCAATCAGCCCCAGCATTTT. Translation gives CASSRAGDGNQPQHF.

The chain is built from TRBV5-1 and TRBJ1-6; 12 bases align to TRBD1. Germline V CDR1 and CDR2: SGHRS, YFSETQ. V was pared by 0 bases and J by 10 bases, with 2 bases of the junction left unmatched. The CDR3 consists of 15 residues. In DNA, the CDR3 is TGCGCCAGCAGCTTGGGGGACAGGGGGCAATCACCCCTCCACTTT. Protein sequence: CASSLGDRGQSPLHF.

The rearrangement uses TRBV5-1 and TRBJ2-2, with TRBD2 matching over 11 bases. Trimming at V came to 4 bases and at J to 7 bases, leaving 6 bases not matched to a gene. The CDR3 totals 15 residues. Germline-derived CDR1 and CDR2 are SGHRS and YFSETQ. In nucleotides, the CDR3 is TGCGCCAGCAGCGCGACTAGCGGGGTCGTCGGGGAGCTGTTTTTT. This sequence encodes CASSATSGVVGELFF.

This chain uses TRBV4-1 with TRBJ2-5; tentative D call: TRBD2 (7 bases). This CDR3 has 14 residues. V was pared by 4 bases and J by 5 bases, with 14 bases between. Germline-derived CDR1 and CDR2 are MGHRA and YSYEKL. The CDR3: CASSRGGLGETQYF. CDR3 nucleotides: TGCGCCAGCAGCCGGGGGGGCCTCGGGGAGACCCAGTACTTC.

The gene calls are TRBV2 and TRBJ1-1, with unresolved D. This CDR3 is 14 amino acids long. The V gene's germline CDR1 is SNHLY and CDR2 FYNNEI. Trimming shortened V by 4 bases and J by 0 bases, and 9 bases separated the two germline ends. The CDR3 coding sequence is TGTGCCAGCAGTGTTGGAAACATGAACACTGAAGCTTTCTTT. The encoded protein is CASSVGNMNTEAFF.

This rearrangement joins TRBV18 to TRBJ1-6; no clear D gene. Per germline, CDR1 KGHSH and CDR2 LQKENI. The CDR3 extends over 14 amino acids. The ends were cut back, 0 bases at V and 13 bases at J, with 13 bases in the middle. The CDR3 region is CASSPPSGIFPLHF. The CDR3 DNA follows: TGTGCCAGCTCACCACCTTCGGGGATTTTCCCCCTCCACTTT.

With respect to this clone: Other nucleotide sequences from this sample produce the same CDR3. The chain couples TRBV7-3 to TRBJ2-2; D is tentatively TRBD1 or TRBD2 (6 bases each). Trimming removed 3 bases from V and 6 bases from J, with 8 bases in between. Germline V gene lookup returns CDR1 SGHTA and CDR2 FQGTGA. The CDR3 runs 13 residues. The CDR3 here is CASSFGGPGELFF. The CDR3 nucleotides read TGTGCCAGCAGCTTTGGGGGGCCCGGGGAGCTGTTTTTT.

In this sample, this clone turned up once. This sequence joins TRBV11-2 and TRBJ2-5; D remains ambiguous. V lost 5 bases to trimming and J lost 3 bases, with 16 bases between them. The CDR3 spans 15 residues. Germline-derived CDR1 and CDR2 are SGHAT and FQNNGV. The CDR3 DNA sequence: TGTGCCAGCAGCCCGCCCGGACGAAGGGAAGAGACCCAGTACTTC. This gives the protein CASSPPGRREETQYF.

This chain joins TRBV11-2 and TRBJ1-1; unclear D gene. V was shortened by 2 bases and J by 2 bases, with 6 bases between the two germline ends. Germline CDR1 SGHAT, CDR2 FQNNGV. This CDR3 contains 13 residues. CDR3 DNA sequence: TGTGCCAGCAGCTTATGGGGTAACACTGAAGCTTTCTTT. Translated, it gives CASSLWGNTEAFF.

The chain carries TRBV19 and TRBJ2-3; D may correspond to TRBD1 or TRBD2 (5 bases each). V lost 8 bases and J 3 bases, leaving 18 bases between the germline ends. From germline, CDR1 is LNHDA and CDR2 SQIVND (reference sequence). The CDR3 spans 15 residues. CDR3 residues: CASRGQGVGTDTQYF. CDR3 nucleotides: TGTGCCAGTCGAGGTCAGGGAGTAGGGACAGATACGCAGTATTTT.

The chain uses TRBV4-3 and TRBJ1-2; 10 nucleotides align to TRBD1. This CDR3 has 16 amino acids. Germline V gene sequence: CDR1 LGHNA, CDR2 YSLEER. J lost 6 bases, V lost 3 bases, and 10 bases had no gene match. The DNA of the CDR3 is TGCGCCAGCAGCCAGGGTGGACAGGGGGTTTCACATGGCTACACCTTC. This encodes CASSQGGQGVSHGYTF.

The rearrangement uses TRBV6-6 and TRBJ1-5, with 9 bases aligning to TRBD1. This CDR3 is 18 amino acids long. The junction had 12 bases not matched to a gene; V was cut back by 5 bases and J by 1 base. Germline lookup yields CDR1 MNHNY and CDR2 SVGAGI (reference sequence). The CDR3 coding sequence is TGTGCCAGCAGTCAGCCGTCCGGGGGACAGGGAAGCAATCAGCCCCAGCATTTT. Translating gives CASSQPSGGQGSNQPQHF.

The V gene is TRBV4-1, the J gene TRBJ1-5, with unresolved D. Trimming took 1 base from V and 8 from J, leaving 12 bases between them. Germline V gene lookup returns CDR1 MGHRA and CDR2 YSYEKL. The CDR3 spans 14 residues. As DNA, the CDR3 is TGCGCCAGCAGCCAAGTTCCCCCTGGGGAGCCCCAGCATTTT. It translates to CASSQVPPGEPQHF.

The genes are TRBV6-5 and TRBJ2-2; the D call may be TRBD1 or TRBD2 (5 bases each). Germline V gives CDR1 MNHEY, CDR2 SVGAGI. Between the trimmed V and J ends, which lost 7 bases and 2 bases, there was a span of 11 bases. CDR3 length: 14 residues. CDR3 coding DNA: TGTGCCAGCACCAGGGACCCAAACACCGGGGAGCTGTTTTTT. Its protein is CASTRDPNTGELFF.

CDR3: CASSSPTGSGNTIYF. In DNA, the CDR3 is TGTGCCAGCAGTTCCCCGACAGGGTCTGGAAACACCATATATTTT. The chain carries TRBV28 and TRBJ1-3, with 7 bases that match TRBD1. The germline CDR1 and CDR2 sequences are MDHEN and SYDVKM. J gave up 1 base and V 4 bases, and 4 bases lay outside the gene matches. The CDR3 runs 15 residues.

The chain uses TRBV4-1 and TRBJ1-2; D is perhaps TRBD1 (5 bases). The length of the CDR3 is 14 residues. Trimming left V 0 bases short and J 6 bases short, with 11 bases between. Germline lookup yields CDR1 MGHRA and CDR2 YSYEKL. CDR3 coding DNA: TGCGCCAGCAGCCAAGATTCAGGGAGGAATGGCTACACCTTC. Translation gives CASSQDSGRNGYTF.

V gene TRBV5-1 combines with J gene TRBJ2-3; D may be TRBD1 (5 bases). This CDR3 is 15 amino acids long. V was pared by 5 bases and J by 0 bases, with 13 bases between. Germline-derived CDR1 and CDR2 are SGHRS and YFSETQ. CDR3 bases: TGCGCCAGCAGAGCTGACAGTTCTAGCACAGATACGCAGTATTTT. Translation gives CASRADSSSTDTQYF.

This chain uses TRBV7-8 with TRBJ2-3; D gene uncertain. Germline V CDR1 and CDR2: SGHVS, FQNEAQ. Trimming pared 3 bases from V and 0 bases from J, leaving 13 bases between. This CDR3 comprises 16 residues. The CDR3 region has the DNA TGTGCCAGCAGCTTTGGTCGGCAAGCTAGCACAGATACGCAGTATTTT. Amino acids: CASSFGRQASTDTQYF. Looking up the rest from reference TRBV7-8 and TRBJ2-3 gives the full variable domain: GAGVSQSPRYKVAKRGQDVALRCDPISGHVSLFWYQQALGQGPEFLTYFQNEAQLDKSGLPSDRFFAERPEGSVSTLKIQRTQQEDSAVYLCASSFGRQASTDTQYFGPGTRLTVL.

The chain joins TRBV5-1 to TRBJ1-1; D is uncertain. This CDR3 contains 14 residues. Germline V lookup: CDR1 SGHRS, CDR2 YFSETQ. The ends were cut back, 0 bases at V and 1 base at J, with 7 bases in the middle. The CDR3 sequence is CASSLVGENTEAFF. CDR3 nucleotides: TGCGCCAGCAGCTTGGTCGGAGAGAACACTGAAGCTTTCTTT.

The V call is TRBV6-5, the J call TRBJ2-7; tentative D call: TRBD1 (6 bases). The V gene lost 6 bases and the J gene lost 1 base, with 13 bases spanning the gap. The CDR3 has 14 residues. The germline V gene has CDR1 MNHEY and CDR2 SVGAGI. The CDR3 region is CASSRGGDSYEQYF. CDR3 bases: TGTGCCAGCAGCCGTGGGGGCGATTCCTACGAGCAGTACTTC.

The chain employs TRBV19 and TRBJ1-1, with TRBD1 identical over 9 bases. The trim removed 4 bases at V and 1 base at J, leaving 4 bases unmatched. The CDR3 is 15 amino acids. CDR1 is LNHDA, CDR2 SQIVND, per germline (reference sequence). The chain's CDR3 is CASSTGTGPNTEAFF. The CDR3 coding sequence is TGTGCCAGTAGTACGGGGACAGGGCCGAACACTGAAGCTTTCTTT.